The rows below give T cell receptor beta chains drawn from one sample of a study of early T cells in non-severe SARS-CoV-2 infection. TCRdb called the 5' RACE reads again in MiXCR, with one record for every CDR3 protein. The sample has some 77,000 distinct CDR3 sequences, 9.5% to 15% seen once; the top ten hold less than 1.5%. The sample was whole blood. These receptors all stem from an adult who was a healthcare worker with PCR-confirmed SARS-CoV-2 infection or an uninfected control (not recorded which). Both conserved end residues are part of each CDR3. D genes are given only for firm matches. Clone size, where shown, is once, few, many, or a class for clones that have expanded.

CASSPRTGKNEQFF	TGTGCCAGCAGCCCACGGACAGGGAAGAATGAGCAGTTCTTC	TRBD1	TRBJ2-1	many	TRBV7-2
CASTRTSNQPQHF	TGTGCCAGCACCCGGACAAGCAATCAGCCCCAGCATTTT	.	TRBJ1-5	many	TRBV28
CSVTSGITDTQYF	TGCAGCGTTACTAGCGGGATAACAGATACGCAGTATTTT	TRBD2	TRBJ2-3	many	TRBV29-1
CASKLQGANTEAFF	TGTGCCAGCAAACTACAGGGGGCGAACACTGAAGCTTTCTTT	TRBD1	TRBJ1-1	few	TRBV28
CASSEGRLFANNEQFF	TGTGCCAGCAGTGAAGGGCGATTGTTTGCCAACAATGAGCAGTTCTTC	.	TRBJ2-1	many	TRBV2
CASSPGTGGLLQQYF	TGTGCCAGCAGCCCTGGGACGGGAGGACTTCTTCAGCAGTACTTC	TRBD2	TRBJ2-7	few	TRBV12-3/TRBV12-4
CASSLVGSGNTIYF	TGTGCCAGCAGCTTAGTGGGGTCTGGAAACACCATATATTTT	.	TRBJ1-3	.	TRBV7-2
CATSEGRVSSYNEQFF	TGTGCCACCAGTGAAGGACGGGTGAGCTCCTACAATGAGCAGTTCTTC	.	TRBJ2-1	many	TRBV24-1
CSVDLGARNTQYF	TGCAGCGTTGATCTGGGGGCTCGAAATACGCAGTATTTT	.	TRBJ2-3	many	TRBV29-1
CASSQDIGGEQFF	TGTGCCAGCAGCCAAGATATCGGGGGTGAGCAGTTCTTC	.	TRBJ2-1	.	TRBV4-2
CASTLGGGMAGELFF	TGTGCCAGCACCCTGGGAGGGGGGATGGCCGGGGAGCTGTTTTTT	.	TRBJ2-2	few	TRBV12-3/TRBV12-4
CALGGNTEAFF	TGTGCCCTGGGGGGGAACACTGAAGCTTTCTTT	.	TRBJ1-1	many	TRBV30
CASSLRTGAETQYF	TGTGCCAGCAGCCTTAGGACAGGGGCGGAGACCCAGTACTTC	TRBD1	TRBJ2-5	.	TRBV7-9
CASSFSSSSGANVLTF	TGTGCCAGCAGCTTTTCCTCAAGCTCTGGGGCCAACGTCCTGACTTTC	.	TRBJ2-6	many	TRBV7-2
CASSFTGAVIYGYTF	TGTGCCAGCAGTTTTACAGGGGCGGTAATATATGGCTACACCTTC	TRBD1	TRBJ1-2	.	TRBV28
CASSFNTGTHREQYF	TGTGCCAGCAGCTTTAATACCGGGACTCATCGAGAGCAGTACTTC	.	TRBJ2-7	few	TRBV7-9
CASSQDLGGASDEQFF	TGCGCCAGCAGCCAAGATCTGGGGGGAGCCAGCGATGAGCAGTTCTTC	.	TRBJ2-1	many	TRBV4-3
CSARGTGGPYEQYF	TGCAGTGCTAGAGGGACAGGGGGTCCCTACGAGCAGTACTTC	TRBD1	TRBJ2-7	few	TRBV20-1
CASSGGQNTNYGYTF	TGCGCCAGCAGCGGCGGACAGAACACTAACTATGGCTACACCTTC	.	TRBJ1-2	.	TRBV5-1
CASSFRGETQYF	TGTGCCAGCAGCTTTAGAGGGGAGACCCAGTACTTC	.	TRBJ2-5	many	TRBV3-1
CASSDPSNTGELFF	TGTGCCAGCAGCGACCCCTCGAACACCGGGGAGCTGTTTTTT	.	TRBJ2-2	medium-sized	TRBV9
CASSLGPAGTDTQYF	TGTGCCAGCAGCTTGGGGCCGGCAGGCACAGATACGCAGTATTTT	.	TRBJ2-3	medium-sized	TRBV5-6
CSARDNTDTQYF	TGCAGTGCTAGAGACAACACAGATACGCAGTATTTT	.	TRBJ2-3	many	TRBV20-1
CASSQELYREQYF	TGTGCCAGCAGCCAAGAGTTGTACCGCGAGCAGTACTTC	.	TRBJ2-7	.	TRBV4-2
CASSPGTGGSYNEQFF	TGTGCCAGCAGTCCAGGGACAGGAGGCTCCTACAATGAGCAGTTCTTC	TRBD1	TRBJ2-1	many	TRBV12-3/TRBV12-4
CASRVCCHQPQHF	TGTGCCAGCAGGGTTTGTTGTCATCAGCCCCAGCATTTT	.	TRBJ1-5	few	TRBV6-1
CASSVWQGSNQPQHF	TGTGCCAGCAGTGTCTGGCAGGGAAGCAATCAGCCCCAGCATTTT	.	TRBJ1-5	many	TRBV2
CASRAGQGPPNTGELFF	TGCGCCAGCAGGGCCGGTCAGGGGCCACCGAACACCGGGGAGCTGTTTTTT	.	TRBJ2-2	many	TRBV5-1
CSAPNQGDTQYF	TGCAGTGCTCCAAACCAGGGGGATACGCAGTATTTT	.	TRBJ2-3	few	TRBV20-1
CASSLLSGGQPQHF	TGCGCCAGCAGCTTGCTATCAGGGGGACAGCCCCAGCATTTT	TRBD1	TRBJ1-5	.	TRBV5-1
CASSSTGRHNSPLHF	TGTGCCAGCAGTTCCACAGGACGGCATAATTCACCCCTCCACTTT	.	TRBJ1-6	many	TRBV12-3/TRBV12-4
CASSPGQAAYGYTF	TGTGCCAGCAGTCCAGGACAGGCCGCCTATGGCTACACCTTC	TRBD1	TRBJ1-2	.	TRBV27
CASCREGLEQYF	TGTGCCAGCTGCCGGGAGGGCCTCGAGCAGTACTTC	TRBD2	TRBJ2-7	.	TRBV28
CASSLLQSSYEQYF	TGTGCCAGCAGTTTACTACAGAGCTCCTACGAGCAGTACTTC	.	TRBJ2-7	few	TRBV28